The 29 T cell receptor beta chains reported below all come from one sample, sequenced in a study of monozygotic twins with inflammatory bowel disease. TCRdb reanalyzed the 5' RACE reads, giving one entry per CDR3 protein sequence and no DNA. Seen in this sample are under 200,000 distinct CDR3 sequences; the ten most common clones hold roughly 2.4%. The sample taken for sequencing was blood. These receptor sequences come from a human donor with ulcerative colitis or Crohn's disease, or a healthy co-twin of an affected twin (not recorded which).

The rearrangement links TRBV5-1 to TRBJ2-7; no DNA is available, so the TRBD1 call from TCRdb remains unchecked. The CDR3 contains 14 residues. Germline CDR1 SGHRS, CDR2 YFSETQ. CDR3 region: CASSMGVRGVEQYF.

V and J are TRBV19 and TRBJ2-1. This CDR3 comprises 15 residues. Germline V CDR1 and CDR2: LNHDA, SQIVND (reference sequence). CDR3 protein: CASSIVGATDNEQFF. The complete variable domain, with remaining parts taken from reference TRBV19 and TRBJ2-1, reads DGGITQSPKYLFRKEGQNVTLSCEQNLNHDAMYWYRQDPGQGLRLIYYSQIVNDFQKGDIAEGYSVSREKKESFPLTVTSAQKNPTAFYLCASSIVGATDNEQFFGPGTRLTVL.

The chain has TRBV3-1 and TRBJ1-1; the TCRdb call, TRBD1, lacks DNA for checking. Germline CDR1 reads LGHDT; CDR2 reads YNNKEL (reference sequence). The CDR3 loop spans 15 amino acids. This chain's CDR3 is CASSFKGTMNTEAFF.

V and J are TRBV7-3 and TRBJ2-1; TCRdb's assignment of TRBD1 cannot be checked, as there is no DNA. The CDR3 runs 15 residues. Germline V gene sequence: CDR1 SGHTA, CDR2 FQGTGA. This chain's CDR3 is CASSFAGTGGEEQFF.

This chain connects TRBV19 to TRBJ1-4; TCRdb outputs TRBD1, but without DNA this stays unchecked. Germline V gene data show CDR1 as LNHDA and CDR2 as SQIVND (reference sequence). CDR3 length: 14 residues. This CDR3 is CASSITGDDEKLFF.

This chain links TRBV20-1 with TRBJ2-5. CDR1 and CDR2 from the germline V gene are DFQATT and SNEGSKA (reference sequence). The CDR3 length is 16 residues. This CDR3 reads CSARDPSRGSGETQYF.

The genes are TRBV6-1 and TRBJ1-1; checking the TCRdb D call of TRBD1 is not possible without DNA. The germline CDR1 and CDR2 sequences are MNHNS and SASEGT. The CDR3 sequence is 14 residues long. This CDR3 reads CATIISEAAGEAFF.

The V and J genes are TRBV5-6 and TRBJ1-1. CDR1 and CDR2 from the germline V gene are SGHDT and YYEEEE. The CDR3 runs to 14 residues. This chain's CDR3 is CASSLGWKNAEAFF. Supplemented by reference TRBV5-6 and TRBJ1-1, the full variable domain reads DAGVTQSPTHLIKTRGQQVTLRCSPKSGHDTVSWYQQALGQGPQFIFQYYEEEERQRGNFPDRFSGHQFPNYSSELNVNALLLGDSALYLCASSLGWKNAEAFFGQGTRLTVV.

The gene calls are TRBV9 and TRBJ2-3; there is no DNA to check the TCRdb D call of TRBD1. This CDR3 has 13 residues. Germline-derived CDR1 and CDR2 are SGDLS and YYNGEE. The CDR3 loop reads CASSVSPPDTQYF.

The rearrangement links TRBV10-3 to TRBJ2-1; the TCRdb D gene call, TRBD2, has no DNA to confirm it. The CDR3 is 16 residues long. Germline-derived CDR1 and CDR2 are ENHRY and SYGVKD. This CDR3 reads CAISVLAGSSYNEQFF.

The rearrangement uses TRBV5-1 and TRBJ1-6; TCRdb indicates TRBD1, and absent DNA this call remains unverified. This CDR3 region has 16 residues. Germline CDR1 SGHRS, CDR2 YFSETQ. The CDR3 sequence: CASSLGGQGMGSPLHF.

V usage is TRBV7-9 and J usage is TRBJ2-1; TCRdb picks TRBD1, but there is no DNA to check that call. The CDR3 totals 15 residues. Germline values: CDR1 SEHNR, CDR2 FQNEAQ (reference sequence). The CDR3 region is CASSPTRNRGNEQFF.

The chain joins TRBV9 to TRBJ2-1; TCRdb gives TRBD2 as the D gene, but with no DNA this cannot be confirmed. Per the germline V gene, CDR1 is SGDLS and CDR2 is YYNGEE. This CDR3 spans 16 amino acids. The CDR3 here is CASSIVSSGSGYEQFF.

This sequence joins TRBV11-2 and TRBJ2-7; the TCRdb D gene call, TRBD2, has no DNA to confirm it. The CDR3 consists of 14 residues. Germline CDR1 is SGHAT and CDR2 is FQNNGV. CDR3 residues: CASSSRTSSYEQYF.

Its frequency marks this clonotype as medium-sized. V is TRBV5-1 and J is TRBJ2-3. Germline V gene sequence: CDR1 SGHRS, CDR2 YFSETQ. CDR3 length: 15 amino acids. CDR3 sequence reads: CASSPQLSSTDTQYF.

The V call is TRBV5-1, the J call TRBJ2-1; checking the TCRdb D call of TRBD2 is not possible without DNA. Germline loops: CDR1 SGHRS, CDR2 YFSETQ. The CDR3 runs to 14 residues. The CDR3 sequence: CASSGGLAFNEQFF. Supplemented by reference TRBV5-1 and TRBJ2-1, the full variable domain reads KAGVTQTPRYLIKTRGQQVTLSCSPISGHRSVSWYQQTPGQGLQFLFEYFSETQRNKGNFPGRFSGRQFSNSRSEMNVSTLELGDSALYLCASSGGLAFNEQFFGPGTRLTVL.

The chain carries TRBV18 and TRBJ1-4; lacking DNA, the TRBD1 call made by TCRdb goes unchecked. There are 16 residues in the CDR3. Germline V gene lookup returns CDR1 KGHSH and CDR2 LQKENI. CDR3 sequence reads: CASSPTSGAANEKLFF.

The CDR3 loop reads CASSPTGRLNTEAFF. The genes are TRBV5-1 and TRBJ1-1. Germline CDR1 reads SGHRS; CDR2 reads YFSETQ. The CDR3 extends over 15 amino acids.

The CDR3 sequence: CSARAWSGGLLKNIQYF. This chain joins TRBV20-1 and TRBJ2-4; with no DNA, the TCRdb D assignment of TRBD2 cannot be verified. Germline V gene lookup returns CDR1 DFQATT and CDR2 SNEGSKA (reference sequence). CDR3 length equals 17 residues.

The chain employs TRBV19 and TRBJ1-5; TCRdb picks TRBD1, but there is no DNA to check that call. The germline gives CDR1 LNHDA, CDR2 SQIVND (reference sequence). The CDR3 extends over 14 amino acids. This chain's CDR3 is CASQLAGGKGPQHF.

The chain is built from TRBV28 and TRBJ2-7. Germline assignment: CDR1 MDHEN and CDR2 SYDVKM. The CDR3 runs to 14 residues. The CDR3 sequence is CASSLLAGSYEQYF.

This chain links TRBV29-1 with TRBJ1-1. CDR3 length equals 11 residues. Germline values: CDR1 SQVTM, CDR2 ANQGSEA. CDR3 residues: CSGHAETEAFF. The complete variable domain, with remaining parts taken from reference TRBV29-1 and TRBJ1-1, reads SAVISQKPSRDICQRGTSLTIQCQVDSQVTMMFWYRQQPGQSLTLIATANQGSEATYESGFVIDKFPISRPNLTFSTLTVSNMSPEDSSIYLCSGHAETEAFFGQGTRLTVV.

This chain connects TRBV5-1 to TRBJ2-1; checking the TCRdb D call of TRBD1 is not possible without DNA. Germline V gives CDR1 SGHRS, CDR2 YFSETQ. The CDR3 has 16 amino acids. The CDR3 is CASSWGGTGEYNEQFF.

This chain links TRBV27 with TRBJ1-2; the D gene TCRdb calls, TRBD1, cannot be checked with no DNA. CDR1 and CDR2 (germline): MNHEY, SMNVEV (reference sequence). The CDR3 runs 14 residues. The chain's CDR3 is CASSSTLSLYGYTF.

The chain has TRBV7-2 and TRBJ2-7; TCRdb designates TRBD1, a call that cannot be tested without DNA. The CDR3 sequence is 14 residues long. Germline V gene sequence: CDR1 SGHTA, CDR2 FQGNSA. The CDR3 loop is CASSAHRVPYEQYF.

The J gene is TRBJ2-1, the V gene TRBV7-9. This CDR3 region has 14 residues. Looked up from germline, CDR1 is SEHNR and CDR2 is FQNEAQ (reference sequence). CDR3 residues: CASSFGERDNEQFF.

The rearrangement joins TRBV19 to TRBJ1-1; with no DNA, the TCRdb D assignment of TRBD1 cannot be verified. CDR3 length: 12 amino acids. Germline V gene lookup returns CDR1 LNHDA and CDR2 SQIVND (reference sequence). CDR3: CASSTLGTVAFF.

This sequence joins TRBV7-3 and TRBJ1-2. The CDR3 sequence is 14 residues long. Germline V gene data show CDR1 as SGHTA and CDR2 as FQGTGA. The CDR3 spells CASSPGPRGYGYTF. Complete variable domain (other parts from reference TRBV7-3 and TRBJ1-2): GAGVSQTPSNKVTEKGKYVELRCDPISGHTALYWYRQSLGQGPEFLIYFQGTGAADDSGLPNDRFFAVRPEGSVSTLKIQRTERGDSAVYLCASSPGPRGYGYTFGSGTRLTVV.

The chain couples TRBV20-1 to TRBJ2-1; TCRdb reports TRBD2, a call that lacks DNA to check it against. Germline V CDR1 and CDR2: DFQATT, SNEGSKA (reference sequence). This CDR3 spans 15 amino acids. CDR3 in amino acids: CSAIPGLAGDNEQFF.